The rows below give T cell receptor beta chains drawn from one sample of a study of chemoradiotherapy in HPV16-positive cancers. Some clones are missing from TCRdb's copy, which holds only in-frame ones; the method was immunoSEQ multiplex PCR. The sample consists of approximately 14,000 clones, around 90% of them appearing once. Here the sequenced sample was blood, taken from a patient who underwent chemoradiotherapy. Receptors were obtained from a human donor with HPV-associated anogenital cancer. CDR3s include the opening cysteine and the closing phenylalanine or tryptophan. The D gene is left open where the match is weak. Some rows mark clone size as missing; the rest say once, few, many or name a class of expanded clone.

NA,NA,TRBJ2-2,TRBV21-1,TGTGCCAGCAGCCCGACCAGGGCCTACCCGAACACCGGGGAGCTGTTTTTT,CASSPTRAYPNTGELFF
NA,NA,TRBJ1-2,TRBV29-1,TGCAGCGCAAACCCGGGGGTGGGACGCGGCTACACCTTC,CSANPGVGRGYTF
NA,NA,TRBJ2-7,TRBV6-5,TGTGCCAGCAGTTACGGCGGGGCGACTGCCTACGAGCAGTACTTC,CASSYGGATAYEQYF
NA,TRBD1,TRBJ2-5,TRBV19,TGTGCCATTGACCGGGACAGGGAACAAGAGACCCAGTACTTC,CAIDRDREQETQYF
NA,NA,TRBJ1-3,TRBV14,TGTGCCAGCAGCCAAGATCGGGGAGGGCTCTCTGGAAACACCATATATTTT,CASSQDRGGLSGNTIYF
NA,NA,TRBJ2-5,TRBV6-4,TGTGCCAGCAGTGAAGGTGCGGCGGGGCAAGAGACCCAGTACTTC,CASSEGAAGQETQYF
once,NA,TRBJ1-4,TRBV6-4,TGTGCCAGCAGTGAGGACGCTACTAATGAAAAACTGTTTTTT,CASSEDATNEKLFF
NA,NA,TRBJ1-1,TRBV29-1,TGCAGCGTTGACAGGAACACTGAAGCTTTCTTT,CSVDRNTEAFF
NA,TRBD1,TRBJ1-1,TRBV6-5,TGTGCCAGCAGTTCCGGGACAGTGAACACTGAAGCTTTCTTT,CASSSGTVNTEAFF
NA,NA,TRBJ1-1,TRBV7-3,TGTGCCAGCAGCTTAATAGGGGGTGAGAACACTGAAGCTTTCTTT,CASSLIGGENTEAFF
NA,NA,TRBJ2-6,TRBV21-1,TGTGCCAGCAGCGCTAACAACTCTGGGGCCAACGTCCTGACTTTC,CASSANNSGANVLTF
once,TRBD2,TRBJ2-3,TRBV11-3,TGTGCCAGCAGCCCCGGGACTAGCGGCACAGATACGCAGTATTTT,CASSPGTSGTDTQYF
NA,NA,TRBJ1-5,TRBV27,TGTGCCAGCAGCCCCCGCGGGACCGGAAGTCAGCCCCAGCATTTT,CASSPRGTGSQPQHF
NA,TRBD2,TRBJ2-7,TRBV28,TGTGCCAGCAGCCTGAGACTAGCTGAGTACGAGCAGTACTTC,CASSLRLAEYEQYF
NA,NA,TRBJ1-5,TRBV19,TGTGCCAGTAGCCATACCGGGACCCAGCATTTT,CASSHTGTQHF
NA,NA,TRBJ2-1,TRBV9,TGTGCCAGCAGCGCTGACCTCAGCAATGAGCAGTTCTTC,CASSADLSNEQFF
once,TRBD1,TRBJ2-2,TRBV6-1,TGTGCCAGCCGGGGGACAGGGGGCACCGGGGAGCTGTTTTTT,CASRGTGGTGELFF
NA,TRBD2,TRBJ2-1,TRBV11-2,TGTGCCAGCGCAATGGCACGGGGGGGAGAGCAGTTCTTC,CASAMARGGEQFF
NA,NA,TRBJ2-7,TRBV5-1,TGCGCCAGCAGCTCGGGCCAGGCTTCTTACTTC,CASSSGQASYF
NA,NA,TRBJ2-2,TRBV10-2,TGCGCCAGCAGTGAACTAGCGAACACCGGGGAGCTGTTTTTT,CASSELANTGELFF
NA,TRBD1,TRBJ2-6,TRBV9,TGTGCCAGCAGCCTCCCTCCGGGACAGGGGTTGACCTCCCGTTCTGGGGCCAACGTCCTGACTTTC,CASSLPPGQGLTSRSGANVLTF
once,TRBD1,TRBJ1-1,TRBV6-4,TGTGCCAGCAAGGGACAGGGGGCGGCCACTGAAGCTTTCTTT,CASKGQGAATEAFF
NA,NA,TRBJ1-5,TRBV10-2,TGCGCCAGCACCGACGTGGTGCGTCAGCCCCAGCATTTT,CASTDVVRQPQHF
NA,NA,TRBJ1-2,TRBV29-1,TGCAGCGTCGTCTCTGGTAACTATGGCTACACCTTC,CSVVSGNYGYTF
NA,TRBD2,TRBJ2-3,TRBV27,TGTGCCAGCAGTTTATCGGTGACTAGCGGGGCCTTGCCCGTCCTCACAGATACGCAGTATTTT,CASSLSVTSGALPVLTDTQYF
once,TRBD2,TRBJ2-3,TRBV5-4,TGTGCCAGCAGCCGACTAGCGGGGGGGTCTAGCACAGATACGCAGTATTTT,CASSRLAGGSSTDTQYF
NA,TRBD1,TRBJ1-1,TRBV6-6,TGTGCCAGCAGTGGGGACAGTTTGAACACTGAAGCTTTCTTT,CASSGDSLNTEAFF
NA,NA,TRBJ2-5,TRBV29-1,TGCAGCGTTAGCTCTCTGGAGACCCAGTACTTC,CSVSSLETQYF
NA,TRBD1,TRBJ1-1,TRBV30,TGTGCCTGGACCCTAGGACAGGCCTGGGGAAACACTGAAGCTTTCTTT,CAWTLGQAWGNTEAFF
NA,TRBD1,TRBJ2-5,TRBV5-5,TGTGCCAGCAGCATCGACAGGGGGCGCGAATGGACCCAGTACTTC,CASSIDRGREWTQYF